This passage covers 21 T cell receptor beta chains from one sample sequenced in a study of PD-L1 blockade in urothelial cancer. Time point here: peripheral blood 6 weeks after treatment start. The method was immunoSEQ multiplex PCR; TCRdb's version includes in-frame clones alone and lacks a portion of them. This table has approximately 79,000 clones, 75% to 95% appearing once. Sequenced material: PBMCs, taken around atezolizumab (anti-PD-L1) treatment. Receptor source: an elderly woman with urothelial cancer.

In nucleotides, the CDR3 is TGTGCCTGGGGTAGACAGGGAGGTAGAGGTACGCAGTATTTT. Its translation: CAWGRQGGRGTQYF. This chain links TRBV30 with TRBJ2-3; D is perhaps TRBD1 (7 bases). From germline, CDR1 is GTSNPN and CDR2 SVGIG (reference sequence). The length of the CDR3 is 14 residues. Between the trimmed V and J ends, which lost 5 bases and 8 bases, there was a span of 20 bases.

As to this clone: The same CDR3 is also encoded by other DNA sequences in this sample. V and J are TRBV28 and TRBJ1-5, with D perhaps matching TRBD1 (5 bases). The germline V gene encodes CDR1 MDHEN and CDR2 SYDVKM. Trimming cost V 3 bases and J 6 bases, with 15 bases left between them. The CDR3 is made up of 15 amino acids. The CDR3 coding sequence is TGTGCCAGCAGTTTGCTCCAGGGAGGAGGTCAGCCCCAGCATTTT. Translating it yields CASSLLQGGGQPQHF.

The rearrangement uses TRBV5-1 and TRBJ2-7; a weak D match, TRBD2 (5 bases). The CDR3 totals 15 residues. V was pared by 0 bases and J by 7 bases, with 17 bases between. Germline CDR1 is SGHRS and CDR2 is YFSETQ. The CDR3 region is CASSLDSYRSGEQYF. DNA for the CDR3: TGCGCCAGCAGCTTGGATAGCTATCGGTCGGGAGAGCAGTACTTC.

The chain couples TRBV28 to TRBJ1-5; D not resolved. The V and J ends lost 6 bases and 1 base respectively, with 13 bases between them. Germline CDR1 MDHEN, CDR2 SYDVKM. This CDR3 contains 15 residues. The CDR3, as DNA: TGTGCCAGCAGAAATCAGCGAGGGAGCAATCAGCCCCAGCATTTT. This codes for CASRNQRGSNQPQHF.

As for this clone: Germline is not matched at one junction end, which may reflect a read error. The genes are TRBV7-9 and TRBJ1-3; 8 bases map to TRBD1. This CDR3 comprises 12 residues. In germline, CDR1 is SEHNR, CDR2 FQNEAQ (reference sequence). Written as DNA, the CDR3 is TGTGCCAGCAGCGGACAGGGAGCTTCACGAAGCTTT. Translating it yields CASSGQGASRSF. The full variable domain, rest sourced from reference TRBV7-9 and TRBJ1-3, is DTGVSQNPRHKITKRGQNVTFRCDPISEHNRLYWYRQTLGQGPEFLTYFQNEAQLEKSRLLSDRFSAERPKGSFSTLEIQRTEQGDSAMYLCASSGQGASRSFGEGSWLTVV.

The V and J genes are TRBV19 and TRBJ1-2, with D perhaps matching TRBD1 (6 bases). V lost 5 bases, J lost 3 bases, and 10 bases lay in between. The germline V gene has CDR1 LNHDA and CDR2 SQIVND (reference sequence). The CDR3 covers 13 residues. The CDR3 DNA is TGTGCCAGTAGTCGGGACACCGACTATGGCTACACCTTC. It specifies CASSRDTDYGYTF.

In nucleotides, the CDR3 is TGTGCCAGCAGTTTATCAGGTTGGCGGGGTAGGTACAATGAGCAGTTCTTC. This sequence encodes CASSLSGWRGRYNEQFF. The V and J genes are TRBV28 and TRBJ2-1, with D maybe TRBD2 (6 bases). V shed 1 base and J shed 4 bases, with 17 bases lying between them. This CDR3 is built from 17 residues. Germline V gene lookup returns CDR1 MDHEN and CDR2 SYDVKM.

The CDR3 protein is CASRYQGADNEKLFF. CDR3 nucleotides: TGTGCCAGCAGATATCAGGGGGCGGATAATGAAAAACTGTTTTTT. This sequence joins TRBV11-2 and TRBJ1-4; 8 nucleotides line up with TRBD1. CDR1 is SGHAT, CDR2 FQNNGV, per germline. The CDR3 extends over 15 amino acids. Trimming removed 6 bases from V and 4 bases from J; junction bases left unmatched: 7.

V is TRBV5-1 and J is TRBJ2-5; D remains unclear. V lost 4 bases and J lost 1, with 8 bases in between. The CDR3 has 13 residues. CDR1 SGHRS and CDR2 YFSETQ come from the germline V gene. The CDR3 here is CASSPPPQETQYF. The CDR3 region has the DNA TGCGCCAGCAGCCCTCCCCCCCAAGAGACCCAGTACTTC.

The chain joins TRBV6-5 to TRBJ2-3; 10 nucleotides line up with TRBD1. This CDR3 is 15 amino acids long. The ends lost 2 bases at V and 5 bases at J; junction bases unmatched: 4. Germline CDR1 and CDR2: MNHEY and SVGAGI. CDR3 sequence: CASSYDRGHQDTQYF. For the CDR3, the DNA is TGTGCCAGCAGTTACGACAGGGGGCATCAAGATACGCAGTATTTT.

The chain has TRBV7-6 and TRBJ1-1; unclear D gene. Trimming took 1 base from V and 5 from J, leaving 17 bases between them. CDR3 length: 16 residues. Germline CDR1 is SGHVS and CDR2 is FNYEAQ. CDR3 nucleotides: TGTGCCAGCAGCTTAGGAGGGTCGGCGGGTGGAACTGAAGCTTTCTTT. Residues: CASSLGGSAGGTEAFF. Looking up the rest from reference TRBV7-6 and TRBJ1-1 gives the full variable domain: GAGVSQSPRYKVTKRGQDVALRCDPISGHVSLYWYRQALGQGPEFLTYFNYEAQQDKSGLPNDRFSAERPEGSISTLTIQRTEQRDSAMYRCASSLGGSAGGTEAFFGQGTRLTVV.

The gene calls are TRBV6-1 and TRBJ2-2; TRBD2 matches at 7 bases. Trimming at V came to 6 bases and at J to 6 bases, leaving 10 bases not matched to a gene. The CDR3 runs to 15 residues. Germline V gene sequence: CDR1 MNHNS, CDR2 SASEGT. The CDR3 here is CASSPRAGEAGELFF. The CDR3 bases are TGTGCCAGCAGCCCTCGGGCGGGAGAGGCCGGGGAGCTGTTTTTT.

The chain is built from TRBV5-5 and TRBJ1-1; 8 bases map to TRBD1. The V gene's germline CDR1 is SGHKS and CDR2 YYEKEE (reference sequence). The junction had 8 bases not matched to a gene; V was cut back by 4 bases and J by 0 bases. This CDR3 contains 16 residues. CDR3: CASSPGGTGVNTEAFF. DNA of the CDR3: TGTGCCAGCAGCCCCGGCGGGACAGGTGTGAACACTGAAGCTTTCTTT.

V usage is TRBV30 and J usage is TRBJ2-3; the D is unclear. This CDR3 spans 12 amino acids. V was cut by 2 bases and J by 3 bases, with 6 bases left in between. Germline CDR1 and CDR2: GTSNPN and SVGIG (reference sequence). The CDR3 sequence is CAWSLQTDTQYF. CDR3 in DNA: TGTGCCTGGAGTCTACAGACAGATACGCAGTATTTT. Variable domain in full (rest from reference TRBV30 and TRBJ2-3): SQTIHQWPATLVQPVGSPLSLECTVEGTSNPNLYWYRQAAGRGLQLLFYSVGIGQISSEVPQNLSASRPQDRQFILSSKKLLLSDSGFYLCAWSLQTDTQYFGPGTRLTVL.

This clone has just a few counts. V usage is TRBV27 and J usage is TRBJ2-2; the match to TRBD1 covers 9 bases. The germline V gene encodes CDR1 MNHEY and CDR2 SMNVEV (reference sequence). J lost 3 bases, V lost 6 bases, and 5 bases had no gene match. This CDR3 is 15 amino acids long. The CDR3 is CASRTGQGDTGELFF. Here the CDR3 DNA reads TGTGCCAGCAGGACGGGACAGGGAGACACCGGGGAGCTGTTTTTT.

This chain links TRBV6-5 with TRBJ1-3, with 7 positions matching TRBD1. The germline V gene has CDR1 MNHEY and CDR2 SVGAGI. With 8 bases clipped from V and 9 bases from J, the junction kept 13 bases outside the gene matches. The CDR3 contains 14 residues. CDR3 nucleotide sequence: TGTGCCAGCCGACAGGGACCAACCGGAGGCACCATATATTTT. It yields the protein CASRQGPTGGTIYF.

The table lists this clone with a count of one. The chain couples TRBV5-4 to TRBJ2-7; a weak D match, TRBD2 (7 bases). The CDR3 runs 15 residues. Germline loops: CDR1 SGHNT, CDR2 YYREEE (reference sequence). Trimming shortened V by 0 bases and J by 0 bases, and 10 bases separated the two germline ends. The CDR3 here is CASSLDRGASYEQYF. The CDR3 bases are TGTGCCAGCAGCTTGGACCGGGGGGCCTCCTACGAGCAGTACTTC.

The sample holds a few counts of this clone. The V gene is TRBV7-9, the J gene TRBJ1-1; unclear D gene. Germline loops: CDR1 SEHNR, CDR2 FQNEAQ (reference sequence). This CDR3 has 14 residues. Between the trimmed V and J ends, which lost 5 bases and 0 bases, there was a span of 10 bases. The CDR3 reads CASSVGEMNTEAFF. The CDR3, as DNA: TGTGCCAGCAGCGTAGGCGAAATGAACACTGAAGCTTTCTTT.

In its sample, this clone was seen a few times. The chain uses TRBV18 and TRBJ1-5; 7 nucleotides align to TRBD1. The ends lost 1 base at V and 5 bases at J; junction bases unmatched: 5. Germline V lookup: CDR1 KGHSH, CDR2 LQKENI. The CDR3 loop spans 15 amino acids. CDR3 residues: CASSPQTGIDQPQHF. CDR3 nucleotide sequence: TGTGCCAGCTCACCACAGACAGGGATCGATCAGCCCCAGCATTTT. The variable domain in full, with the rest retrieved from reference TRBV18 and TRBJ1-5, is NAGVMQNPRHLVRRRGQEARLRCSPMKGHSHVYWYRQLPEEGLKFMVYLQKENIIDESGMPKERFSAEFPKEGPSILRIQQVVRGDSAAYFCASSPQTGIDQPQHFGDGTRLSIL.

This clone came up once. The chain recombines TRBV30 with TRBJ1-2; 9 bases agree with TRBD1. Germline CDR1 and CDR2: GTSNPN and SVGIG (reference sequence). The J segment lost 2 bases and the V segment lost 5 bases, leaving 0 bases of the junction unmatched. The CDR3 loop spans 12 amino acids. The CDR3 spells CAWGQGNYGYTF. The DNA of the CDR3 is TGTGCCTGGGGACAGGGGAACTATGGCTACACCTTC.

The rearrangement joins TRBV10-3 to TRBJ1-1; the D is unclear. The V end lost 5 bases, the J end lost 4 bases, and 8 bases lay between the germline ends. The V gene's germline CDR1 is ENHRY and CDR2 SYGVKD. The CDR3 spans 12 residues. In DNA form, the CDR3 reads TGTGCCATCAGTAGACGGGGCACTGAAGCTTTCTTT. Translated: CAISRRGTEAFF.